The TCR beta chain described here comes from a study of type 1 regulatory T cells. Background on the study: T-allo10 is a Tr1-enriched, alloantigen-specific CD4 T cell product made in vitro.

This clonotype was counted a few times. Its antigen is not known. Germline V gene sequence: CDR1 SGDLS, CDR2 YYNGEE. Trimming removed 3 bases from V and 4 bases from J, with 13 bases in between. This CDR3 contains 14 residues. TCRdb reanalysed the reads using MiXCR and keeps one entry per CDR3 protein. The sample carries 60,000 to 70,000 distinct CDR3 sequences, approximately 47% recorded once. This clonotype was obtained from a human donor in good health. Sample: cultured non-Tr1 T cells, either the whole culture or a sorted T cell fraction (not recorded which). This chain joins TRBV9 and TRBJ2-5; tentatively, D is TRBD1 (5 bases). In nucleotides, the CDR3 is TGTGCCAGCAGCGCAGCAGGGCGCATAGAGACCCAGTACTTC. Translated: CASSAAGRIETQYF.